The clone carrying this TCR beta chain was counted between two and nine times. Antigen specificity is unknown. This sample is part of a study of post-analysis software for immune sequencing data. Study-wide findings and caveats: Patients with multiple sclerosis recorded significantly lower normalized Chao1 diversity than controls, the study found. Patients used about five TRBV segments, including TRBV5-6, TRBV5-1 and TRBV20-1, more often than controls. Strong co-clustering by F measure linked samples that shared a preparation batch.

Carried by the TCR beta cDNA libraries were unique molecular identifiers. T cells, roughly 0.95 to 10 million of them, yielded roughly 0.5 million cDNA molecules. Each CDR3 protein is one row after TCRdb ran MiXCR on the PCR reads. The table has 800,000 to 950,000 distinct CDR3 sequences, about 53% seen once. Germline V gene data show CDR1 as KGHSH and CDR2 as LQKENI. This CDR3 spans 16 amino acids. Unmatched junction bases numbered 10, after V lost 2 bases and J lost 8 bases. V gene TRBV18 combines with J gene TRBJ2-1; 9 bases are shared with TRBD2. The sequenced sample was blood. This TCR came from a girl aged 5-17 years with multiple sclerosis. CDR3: CASSPRLAGTRDEQFF. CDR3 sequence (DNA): TGTGCCAGCTCACCAAGGCTAGCGGGGACAAGAGATGAGCAGTTCTTC.